This T cell receptor beta chain came from a study of blood T cell repertoires in COVID-19. Looking at the study overall: Whether acute or convalescent, the COVID-19 samples came from the United States, Italy and Spain. PBMCs, B-cell-depleted T cells, or T cells were the source of the cDNA or gDNA that made up the material.

In the source study's methods: Estimated nucleated cell counts came from reference gene primer amplification. Assay: immunoSEQ multiplex PCR; the TCRdb copy retains only in-frame clones and omits some. V, J and clone size are taken as reported in that table, and D and trimming were inferred from the DNA itself. The table lists roughly 150,000 clones, around 88% of them singletons. The CDR3 covers 13 residues. With 1 base removed from V and 6 bases from J, the gap between germline ends came to 10 bases. Germline CDR1 is MNHEY and CDR2 is SVGEGT. V usage is TRBV6-2 or TRBV6-3 and J usage is TRBJ2-7; tentatively, D is TRBD1 (6 bases). This receptor was identified in a human donor in a cohort sampled during active COVID-19. Sequencing was carried out using peripheral blood. Here the CDR3 reads CASSYYRAGEQYF. As DNA, the CDR3 is TGTGCCAGCAGTTACTACAGGGCTGGCGAGCAGTACTTC.